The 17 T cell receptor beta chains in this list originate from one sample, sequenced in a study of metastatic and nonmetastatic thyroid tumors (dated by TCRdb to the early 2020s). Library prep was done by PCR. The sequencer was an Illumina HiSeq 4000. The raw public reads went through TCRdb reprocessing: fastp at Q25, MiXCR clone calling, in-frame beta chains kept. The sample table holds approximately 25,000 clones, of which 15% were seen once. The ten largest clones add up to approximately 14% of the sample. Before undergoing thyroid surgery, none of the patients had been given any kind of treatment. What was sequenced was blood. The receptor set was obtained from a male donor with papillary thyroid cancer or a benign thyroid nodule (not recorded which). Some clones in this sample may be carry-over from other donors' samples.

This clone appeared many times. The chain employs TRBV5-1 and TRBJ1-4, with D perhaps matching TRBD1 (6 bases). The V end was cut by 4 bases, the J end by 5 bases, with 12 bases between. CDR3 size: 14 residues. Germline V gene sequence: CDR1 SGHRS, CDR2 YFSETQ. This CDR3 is CASSQDRTNEKLFF. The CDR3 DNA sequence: TGCGCCAGCAGCCAAGACAGGACCAATGAAAAACTGTTTTTT.

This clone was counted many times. This chain's CDR3 is CASSQVDTSSYNSPLHF. CDR3 nucleotide sequence: TGTGCCAGCAGCCAAGTAGACACGAGCTCCTATAATTCACCCCTCCACTTT. The V call is TRBV3-1, the J call TRBJ1-6; no clear D gene. Trimming shortened V by 1 base and J by 0 bases, and 10 bases separated the two germline ends. The CDR3 sequence is 17 residues long. Per germline, CDR1 LGHDT and CDR2 YNNKEL (reference sequence). Full variable domain (rest looked up from reference TRBV3-1 and TRBJ1-6): DTAVSQTPKYLVTQMGNDKSIKCEQNLGHDTMYWYKQDSKKFLKIMFSYNNKELIINETVPNRFSPKSPDKAHLNLHINSLELGDSAVYFCASSQVDTSSYNSPLHFGNGTRLTVT.

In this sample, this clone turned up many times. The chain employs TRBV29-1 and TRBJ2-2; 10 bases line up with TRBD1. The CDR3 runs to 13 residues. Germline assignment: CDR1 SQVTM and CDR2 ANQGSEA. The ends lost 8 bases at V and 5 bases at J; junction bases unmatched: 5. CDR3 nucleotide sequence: TGCAGCTTCGACAGGGGGCGGACCGGGGAGCTGTTTTTT. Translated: CSFDRGRTGELFF.

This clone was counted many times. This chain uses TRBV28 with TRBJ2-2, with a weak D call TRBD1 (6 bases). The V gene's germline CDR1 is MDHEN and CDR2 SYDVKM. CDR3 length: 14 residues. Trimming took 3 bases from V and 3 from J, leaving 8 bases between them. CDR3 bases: TGTGCCAGCAGTTTCAGGGGAGACACCGGGGAGCTGTTTTTT. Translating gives CASSFRGDTGELFF.

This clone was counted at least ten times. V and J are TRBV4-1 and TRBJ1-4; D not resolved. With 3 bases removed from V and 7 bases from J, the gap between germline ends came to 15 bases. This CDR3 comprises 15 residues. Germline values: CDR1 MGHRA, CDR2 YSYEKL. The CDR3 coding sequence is TGCGCCAGCAGCCAGCGTGGCTCGTTTGGTGAAAAACTGTTTTTT. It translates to CASSQRGSFGEKLFF.

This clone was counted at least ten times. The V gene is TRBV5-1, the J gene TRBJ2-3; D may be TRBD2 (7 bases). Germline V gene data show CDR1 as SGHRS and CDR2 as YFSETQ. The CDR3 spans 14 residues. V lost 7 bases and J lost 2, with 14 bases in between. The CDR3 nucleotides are TGCGCCAGCGGGAGGGGGGGAGCCACAGATACGCAGTATTTT. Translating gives CASGRGGATDTQYF.

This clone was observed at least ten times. CDR3 sequence reads: CASNQGALSDEQFF. CDR3 DNA: TGTGCCAGCAACCAGGGGGCGCTTTCGGATGAGCAGTTCTTC. The chain links TRBV12-3 or TRBV12-4 to TRBJ2-1; the match to TRBD1 covers 8 bases. V dropped 7 bases and J dropped 8; count of bases not matched to a gene: 10. The CDR3 length is 14 residues.

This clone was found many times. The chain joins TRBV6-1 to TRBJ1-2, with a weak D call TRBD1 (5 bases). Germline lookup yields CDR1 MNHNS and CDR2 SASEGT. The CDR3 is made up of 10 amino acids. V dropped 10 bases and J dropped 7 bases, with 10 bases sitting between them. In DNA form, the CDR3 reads TGTGCCACCTGGGGGGGTGGCTACACCTTC. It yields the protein CATWGGGYTF.

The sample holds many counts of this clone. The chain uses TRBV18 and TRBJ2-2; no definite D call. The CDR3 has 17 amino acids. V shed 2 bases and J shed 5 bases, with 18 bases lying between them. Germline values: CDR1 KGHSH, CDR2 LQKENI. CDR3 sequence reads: CASSPSVSGDKTGELFF. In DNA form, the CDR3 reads TGTGCCAGCTCACCATCGGTTTCCGGTGACAAAACCGGGGAGCTGTTTTTT.

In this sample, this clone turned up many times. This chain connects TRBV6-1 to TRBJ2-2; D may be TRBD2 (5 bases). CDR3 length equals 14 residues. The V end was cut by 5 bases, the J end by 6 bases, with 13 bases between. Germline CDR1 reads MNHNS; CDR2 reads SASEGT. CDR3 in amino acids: CASSRGSEAGELFF. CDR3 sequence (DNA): TGTGCCAGCAGTAGAGGGAGTGAGGCCGGGGAGCTGTTTTTT.

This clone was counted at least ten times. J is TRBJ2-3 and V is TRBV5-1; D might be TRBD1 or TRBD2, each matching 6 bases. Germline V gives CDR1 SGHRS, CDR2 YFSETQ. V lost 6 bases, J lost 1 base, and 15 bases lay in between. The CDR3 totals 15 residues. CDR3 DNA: TGCGCCAGCAAAGAGGGGGGCCATGGCACAGATACGCAGTATTTT. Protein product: CASKEGGHGTDTQYF.

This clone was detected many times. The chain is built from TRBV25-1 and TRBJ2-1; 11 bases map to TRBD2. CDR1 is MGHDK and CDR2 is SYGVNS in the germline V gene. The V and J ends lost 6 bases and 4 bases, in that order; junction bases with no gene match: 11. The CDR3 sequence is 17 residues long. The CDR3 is CASSTRGLAGGYNEQFF. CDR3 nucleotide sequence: TGTGCCAGCAGCACCAGGGGGCTAGCGGGAGGTTACAATGAGCAGTTCTTC.

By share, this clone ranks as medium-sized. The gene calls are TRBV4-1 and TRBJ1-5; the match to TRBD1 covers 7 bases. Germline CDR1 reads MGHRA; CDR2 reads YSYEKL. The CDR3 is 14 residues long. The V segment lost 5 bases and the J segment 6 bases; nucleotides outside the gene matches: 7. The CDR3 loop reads CASSGTVGSQPQHF. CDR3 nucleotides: TGCGCCAGCAGCGGGACAGTGGGGAGTCAGCCCCAGCATTTT.

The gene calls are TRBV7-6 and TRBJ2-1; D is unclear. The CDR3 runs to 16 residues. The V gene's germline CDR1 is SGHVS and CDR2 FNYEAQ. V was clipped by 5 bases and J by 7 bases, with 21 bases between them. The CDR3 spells CASSRQSAASGNEQFF. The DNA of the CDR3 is TGTGCCAGCAGCCGCCAGTCAGCAGCTAGTGGGAATGAGCAGTTCTTC.

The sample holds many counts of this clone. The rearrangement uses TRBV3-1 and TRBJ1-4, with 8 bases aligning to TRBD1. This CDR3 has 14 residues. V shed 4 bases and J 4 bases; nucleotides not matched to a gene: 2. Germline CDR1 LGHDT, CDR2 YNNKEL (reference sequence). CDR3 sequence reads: CASSRGQGNEKLFF. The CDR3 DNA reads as TGTGCCAGCAGCCGAGGACAGGGTAATGAAAAACTGTTTTTT.

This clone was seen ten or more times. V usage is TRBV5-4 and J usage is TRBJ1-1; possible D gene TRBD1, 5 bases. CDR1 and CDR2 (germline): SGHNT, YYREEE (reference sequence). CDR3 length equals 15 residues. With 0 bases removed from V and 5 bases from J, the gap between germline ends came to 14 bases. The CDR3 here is CASSLAQGTNTEAFF. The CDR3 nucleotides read TGTGCCAGCAGCTTGGCTCAGGGAACGAATACTGAAGCTTTCTTT.

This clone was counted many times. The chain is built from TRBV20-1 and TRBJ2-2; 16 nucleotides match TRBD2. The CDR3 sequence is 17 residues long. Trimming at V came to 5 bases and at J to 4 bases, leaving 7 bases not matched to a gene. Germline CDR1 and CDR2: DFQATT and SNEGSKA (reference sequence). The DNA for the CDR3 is TGCAGTGCTCGGGGACTAGCGGGGGGGCCTGGCACCGGGGAGCTGTTTTTT. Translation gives CSARGLAGGPGTGELFF.